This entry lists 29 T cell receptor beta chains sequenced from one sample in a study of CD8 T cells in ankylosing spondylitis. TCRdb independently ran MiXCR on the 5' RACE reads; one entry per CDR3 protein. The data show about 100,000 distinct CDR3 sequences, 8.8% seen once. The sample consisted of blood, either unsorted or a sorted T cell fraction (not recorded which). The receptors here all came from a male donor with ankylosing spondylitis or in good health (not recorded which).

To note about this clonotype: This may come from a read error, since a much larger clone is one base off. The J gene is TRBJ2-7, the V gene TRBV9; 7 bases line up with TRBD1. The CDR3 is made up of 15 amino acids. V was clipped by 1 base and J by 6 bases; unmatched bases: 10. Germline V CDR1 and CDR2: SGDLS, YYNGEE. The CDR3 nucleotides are TGTGCCAGCAGCGTAATTCACCAGGGGGTCGGCGAGCAGTACTTC. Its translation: CASSVIHQGVGEQYF.

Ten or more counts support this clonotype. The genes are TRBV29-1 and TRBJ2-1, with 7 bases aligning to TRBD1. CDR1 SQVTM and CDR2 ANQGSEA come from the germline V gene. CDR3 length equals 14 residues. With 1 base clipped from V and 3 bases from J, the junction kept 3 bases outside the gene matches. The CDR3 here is CSVEVRDSYNEQFF. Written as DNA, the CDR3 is TGCAGCGTTGAAGTTCGGGACAGCTACAATGAGCAGTTCTTC.

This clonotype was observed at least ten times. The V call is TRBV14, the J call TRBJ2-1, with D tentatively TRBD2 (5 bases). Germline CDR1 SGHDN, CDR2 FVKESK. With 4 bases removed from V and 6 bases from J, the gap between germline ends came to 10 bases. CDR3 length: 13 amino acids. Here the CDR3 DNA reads TGTGCCAGCAGCCCCCGGACTGCCAATGAGCAGTTCTTC. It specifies CASSPRTANEQFF.

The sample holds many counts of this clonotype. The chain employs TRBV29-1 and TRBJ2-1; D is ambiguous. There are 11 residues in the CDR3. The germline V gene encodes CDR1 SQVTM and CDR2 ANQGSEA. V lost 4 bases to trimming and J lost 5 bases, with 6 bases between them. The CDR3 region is CSVAVNNEQFF. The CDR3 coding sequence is TGCAGCGTTGCGGTGAACAATGAGCAGTTCTTC.

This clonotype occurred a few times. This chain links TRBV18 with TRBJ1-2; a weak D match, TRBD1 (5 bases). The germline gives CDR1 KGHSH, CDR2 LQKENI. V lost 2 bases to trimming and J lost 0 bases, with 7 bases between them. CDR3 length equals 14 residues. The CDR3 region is CASSPGGPNYGYTF. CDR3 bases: TGTGCCAGCTCACCAGGGGGTCCTAACTATGGCTACACCTTC.

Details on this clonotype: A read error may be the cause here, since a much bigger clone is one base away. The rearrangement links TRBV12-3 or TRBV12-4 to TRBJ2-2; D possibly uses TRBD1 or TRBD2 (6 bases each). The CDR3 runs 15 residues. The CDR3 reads CASSLWGANTAELFF. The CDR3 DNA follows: TGTGCCAGCAGTTTATGGGGGGCGAACACCGCGGAGCTGTTTTTT.

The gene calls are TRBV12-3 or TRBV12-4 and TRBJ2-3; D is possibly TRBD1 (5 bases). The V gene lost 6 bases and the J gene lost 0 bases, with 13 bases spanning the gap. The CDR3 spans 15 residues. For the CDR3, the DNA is TGTGCCAGCAGCCAAAGGGGATCTAGCACAGATACGCAGTATTTT. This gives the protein CASSQRGSSTDTQYF.

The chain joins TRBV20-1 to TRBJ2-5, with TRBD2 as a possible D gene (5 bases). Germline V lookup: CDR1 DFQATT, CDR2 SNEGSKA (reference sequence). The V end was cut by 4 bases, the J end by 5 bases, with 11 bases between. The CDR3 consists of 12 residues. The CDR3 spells CSAKEVGETQYF. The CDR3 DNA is TGCAGTGCTAAGGAGGTAGGGGAGACCCAGTACTTC.

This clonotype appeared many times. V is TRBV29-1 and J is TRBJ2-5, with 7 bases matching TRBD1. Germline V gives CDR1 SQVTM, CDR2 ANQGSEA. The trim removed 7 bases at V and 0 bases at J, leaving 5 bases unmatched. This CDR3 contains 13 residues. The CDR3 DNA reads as TGCAGCGCCCGGGGACAGAACCAAGAGACCCAGTACTTC. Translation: CSARGQNQETQYF.

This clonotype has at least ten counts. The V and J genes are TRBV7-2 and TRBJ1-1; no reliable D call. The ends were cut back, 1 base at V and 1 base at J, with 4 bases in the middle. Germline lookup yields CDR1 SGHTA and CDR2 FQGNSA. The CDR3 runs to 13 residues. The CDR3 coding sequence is TGTGCCAGCAGCTTAGAACGGAACACTGAAGCTTTCTTT. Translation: CASSLERNTEAFF.

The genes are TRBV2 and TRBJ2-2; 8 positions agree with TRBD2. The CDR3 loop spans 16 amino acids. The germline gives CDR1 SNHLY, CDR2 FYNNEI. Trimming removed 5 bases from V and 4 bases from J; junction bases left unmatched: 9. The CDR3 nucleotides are TGTGCCAGCAGTTTGACTAGCGAGCACTTCACCGGGGAGCTGTTTTTT. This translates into CASSLTSEHFTGELFF.

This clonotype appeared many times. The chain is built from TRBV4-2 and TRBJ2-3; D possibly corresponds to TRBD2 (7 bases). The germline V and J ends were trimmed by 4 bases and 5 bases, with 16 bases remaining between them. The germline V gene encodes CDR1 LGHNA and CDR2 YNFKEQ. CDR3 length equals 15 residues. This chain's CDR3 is CASSPLGGGQDTQYF. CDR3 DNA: TGTGCCAGCAGCCCCTTGGGGGGGGGCCAAGATACGCAGTATTTT.

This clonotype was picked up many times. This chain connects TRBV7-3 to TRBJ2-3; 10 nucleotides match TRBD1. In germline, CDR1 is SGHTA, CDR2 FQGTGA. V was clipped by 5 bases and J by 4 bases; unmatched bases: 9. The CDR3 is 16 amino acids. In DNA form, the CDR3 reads TGTGCCAGCAGCACCGGGACAGGGGTTTCCCCAGATACGCAGTATTTT. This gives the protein CASSTGTGVSPDTQYF.

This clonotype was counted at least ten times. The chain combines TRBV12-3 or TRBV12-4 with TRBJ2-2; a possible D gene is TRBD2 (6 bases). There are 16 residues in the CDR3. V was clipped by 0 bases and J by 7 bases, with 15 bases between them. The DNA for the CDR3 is TGTGCCAGCAGTTTAGCCGGAAATGAGCGGGTCGGGGAGCTGTTTTTT. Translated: CASSLAGNERVGELFF.

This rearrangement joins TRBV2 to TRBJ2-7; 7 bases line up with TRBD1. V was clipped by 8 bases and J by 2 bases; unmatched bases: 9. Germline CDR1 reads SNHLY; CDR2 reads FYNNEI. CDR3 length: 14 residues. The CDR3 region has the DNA TGTGCCAGCCTTATAGACAGGGCTGCCTACGAGCAGTACTTC. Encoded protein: CASLIDRAAYEQYF.

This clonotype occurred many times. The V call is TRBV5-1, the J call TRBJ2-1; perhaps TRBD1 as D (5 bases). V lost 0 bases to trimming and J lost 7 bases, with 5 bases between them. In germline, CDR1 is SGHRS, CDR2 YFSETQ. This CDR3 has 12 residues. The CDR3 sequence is CASSLAGNEQFF. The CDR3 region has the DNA TGCGCCAGCAGCTTGGCAGGGAATGAGCAGTTCTTC.

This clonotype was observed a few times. Written as DNA, the CDR3 is TGTGCCAGCAGGGAGGGGGCCTACGAGCAGTACTTC. Protein: CASREGAYEQYF. The chain employs TRBV2 and TRBJ2-7; D possibly matches TRBD1 or TRBD2 (6 bases each). The V gene's germline CDR1 is SNHLY and CDR2 FYNNEI. The CDR3 sequence is 12 residues long. The V end lost 6 bases, the J end lost 2 bases, and 8 bases lay between the germline ends.

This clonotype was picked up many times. CDR3 sequence: CASSSPGSPTNEKLFF. The CDR3 DNA reads as TGTGCCAGCAGTTCGCCGGGCAGCCCAACTAATGAAAAACTGTTTTTT. The V gene is TRBV28, the J gene TRBJ1-4, with unresolved D. The V end was cut by 4 bases, the J end by 0 bases, with 12 bases between. Per the germline V gene, CDR1 is MDHEN and CDR2 is SYDVKM. The CDR3 is 16 amino acids.

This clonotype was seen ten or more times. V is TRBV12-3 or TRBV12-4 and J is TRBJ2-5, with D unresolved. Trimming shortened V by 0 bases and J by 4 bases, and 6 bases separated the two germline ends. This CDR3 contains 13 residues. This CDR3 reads CASSLAYGETQYF. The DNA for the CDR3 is TGTGCCAGCAGTTTAGCATATGGAGAGACCCAGTACTTC.

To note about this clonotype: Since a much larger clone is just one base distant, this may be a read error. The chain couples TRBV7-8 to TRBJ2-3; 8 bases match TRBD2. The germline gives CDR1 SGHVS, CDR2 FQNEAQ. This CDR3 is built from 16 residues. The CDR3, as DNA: TGTACCAGCAGCGCGGGACTAGGGGTTGGCACAGATACGCAGTATTTT. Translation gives CTSSAGLGVGTDTQYF.

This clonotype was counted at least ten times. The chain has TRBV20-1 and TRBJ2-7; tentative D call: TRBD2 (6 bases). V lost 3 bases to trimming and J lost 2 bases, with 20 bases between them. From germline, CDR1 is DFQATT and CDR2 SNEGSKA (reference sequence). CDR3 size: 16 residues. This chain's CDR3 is CSARTRRAANTYEQYF. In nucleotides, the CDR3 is TGCAGTGCTAGGACAAGGAGGGCTGCAAACACCTACGAGCAGTACTTC.

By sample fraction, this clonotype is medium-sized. CDR3 DNA sequence: TGCAGTGCCAGCACACGGGACAGGGCGGACAATGAGCAGTTCTTC. This gives the protein CSASTRDRADNEQFF. The chain has TRBV20-1 and TRBJ2-1, with 9 bases identical to TRBD1. The CDR3 runs 15 residues. CDR1 is DFQATT and CDR2 is SNEGSKA in the germline V gene (reference sequence). J gave up 5 bases and V 6 bases, and 11 bases lay outside the gene matches.

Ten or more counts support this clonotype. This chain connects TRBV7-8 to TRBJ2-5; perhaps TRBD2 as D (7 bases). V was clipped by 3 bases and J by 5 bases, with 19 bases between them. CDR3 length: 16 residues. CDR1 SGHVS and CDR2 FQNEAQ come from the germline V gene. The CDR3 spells CASSFSRGANVETQYF. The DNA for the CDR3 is TGTGCCAGCAGCTTCTCTCGGGGGGCTAATGTGGAGACCCAGTACTTC.

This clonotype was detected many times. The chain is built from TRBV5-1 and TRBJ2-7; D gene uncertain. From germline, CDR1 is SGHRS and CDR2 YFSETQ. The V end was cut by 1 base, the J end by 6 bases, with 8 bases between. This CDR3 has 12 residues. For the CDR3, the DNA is TGCGCCAGCAGCTTGTCGGGCCCCGAGCAGTACTTC. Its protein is CASSLSGPEQYF.

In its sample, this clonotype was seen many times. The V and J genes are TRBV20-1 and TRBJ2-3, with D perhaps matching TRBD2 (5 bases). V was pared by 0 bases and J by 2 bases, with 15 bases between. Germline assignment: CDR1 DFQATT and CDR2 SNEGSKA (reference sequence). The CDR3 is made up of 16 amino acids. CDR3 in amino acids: CSARETRATHTDTQYF. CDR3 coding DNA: TGCAGTGCTAGAGAAACTAGGGCCACACACACAGATACGCAGTATTTT.

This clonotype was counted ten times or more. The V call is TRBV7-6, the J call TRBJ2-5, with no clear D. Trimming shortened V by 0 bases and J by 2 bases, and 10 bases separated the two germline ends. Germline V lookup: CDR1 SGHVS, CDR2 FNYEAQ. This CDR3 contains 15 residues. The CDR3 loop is CASSLAGQWQETQYF. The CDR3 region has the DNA TGTGCCAGCAGCTTAGCGGGCCAGTGGCAAGAGACCCAGTACTTC.

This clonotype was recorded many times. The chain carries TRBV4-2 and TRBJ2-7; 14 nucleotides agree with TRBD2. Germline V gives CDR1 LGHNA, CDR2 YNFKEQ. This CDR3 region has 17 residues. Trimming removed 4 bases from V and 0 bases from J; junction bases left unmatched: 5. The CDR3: CASSPGLAGVSSYEQYF. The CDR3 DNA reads TGTGCCAGCAGCCCGGGACTAGCGGGGGTAAGCTCCTACGAGCAGTACTTC.

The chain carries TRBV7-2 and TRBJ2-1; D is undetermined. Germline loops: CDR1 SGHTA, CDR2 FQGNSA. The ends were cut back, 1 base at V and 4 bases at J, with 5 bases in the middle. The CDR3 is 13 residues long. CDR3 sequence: CASSLDPYNEQFF. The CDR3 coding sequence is TGTGCCAGCAGCTTAGACCCATACAATGAGCAGTTCTTC.

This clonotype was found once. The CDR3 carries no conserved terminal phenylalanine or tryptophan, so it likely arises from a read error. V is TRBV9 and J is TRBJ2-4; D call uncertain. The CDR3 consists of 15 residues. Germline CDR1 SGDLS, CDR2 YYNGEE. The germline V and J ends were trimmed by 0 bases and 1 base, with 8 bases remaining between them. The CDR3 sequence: CASSVGSSAKNIQYL. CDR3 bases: TGTGCCAGCAGCGTAGGTAGTTCGGCCAAAAACATTCAGTACCTC.